This T cell receptor beta chain emerged from a study of regulatory T cells in long-lasting Graves disease. Across the whole study: The definition of persistent Graves' disease was over 5 years of antithyroid drugs with positive TSH receptor antibodies.

This clonotype was seen a handful of times. The antigen remains undetermined. With 6 bases clipped from V and 3 bases from J, the junction kept 5 bases outside the gene matches. This CDR3 has 15 residues. Germline lookup yields CDR1 SGHRS and CDR2 YFSETQ. Noted time point: persistent/refractory GD, antithyroid drugs over 5 years with positive TRAb. After RNA was extracted from PBMCs, the TCR library was made from it. Construction of TCR beta libraries relied on iRepertoire HTBI primers and on Arm-PCR targeting CDR3 regions. TCRdb reprocessed the multiplex PCR reads with MiXCR, giving one entry per CDR3 protein. The data hold 360,000 or so distinct CDR3 sequences, with roughly 25% observed a single time. Study-level results: With under 3,500 shared public clonotypes, persistent patients exceeded new patients, who shared roughly 920. Less diverse TCR repertoires were seen in persistent Graves' patients than in newly diagnosed ones. Persistent disease samples used TRBV28, TRBJ1-2 and TRBJ2-5 preferentially.

The TCR was taken from a woman between 40 and 50 years old with Graves disease. The specimen comprised peripheral blood mononuclear cells (PBMCs), sampled when the disease was refractory, from a patient treated with antithyroid drugs. This chain uses TRBV5-1 with TRBJ2-2; the match to TRBD1 covers 10 bases. CDR3 nucleotide sequence: TGCGCCAGCACCCCCGGGACAGGGGACACCGGGGAGCTGTTTTTT. This translates into CASTPGTGDTGELFF.